This passage covers 21 T cell receptor beta chains from one sample sequenced in a study of shared T cell receptors in the human thymus. Sequencing used immunoSEQ multiplex PCR; TCRdb keeps in-frame clones, though not all of them. Among 500,000 to 750,000 clones listed, approximately 88% were seen once. These same data were also listed under a study on human thymus T cells.

The sequencing input was thymocytes. These receptors came from a boy less than two years old with a congenital heart defect.

The chain couples TRBV10-3 to TRBJ2-7; 7 bases map to TRBD1. Germline V gene sequence: CDR1 ENHRY, CDR2 SYGVKD. V shed 2 bases, J shed 6 bases, and the junction held 1 base outside the gene matches. The CDR3 has 12 amino acids. The CDR3 region has the DNA TGTGCCATCAGTGAGAGGGACAGCGAGCAGTACTTC. Translating gives CAISERDSEQYF.

V usage is TRBV4-1 and J usage is TRBJ1-5, with no clear D. The CDR3 contains 14 residues. V was clipped by 1 base and J by 5 bases, with 9 bases between them. Germline V lookup: CDR1 MGHRA, CDR2 YSYEKL. The CDR3 DNA reads TGCGCCAGCAGCCAAGGGGCAGCCTATCAGCCCCAGCATTTT. Amino acid sequence: CASSQGAAYQPQHF.

V gene TRBV28 combines with J gene TRBJ1-2, with 12 nucleotides matching TRBD1. V shed 2 bases, J shed 1 base, and the junction held 5 bases outside the gene matches. CDR3 length: 17 residues. Germline values: CDR1 MDHEN, CDR2 SYDVKM. The CDR3, as DNA: TGTGCCAGCAGTTTAAGGGACAGGGGGCGCTTTAACTATGGCTACACCTTC. Its translation: CASSLRDRGRFNYGYTF.

The chain links TRBV6-6 to TRBJ1-2; possible D gene TRBD1, 5 bases. CDR1 and CDR2 (germline): MNHNY, SVGAGI (reference sequence). There are 13 residues in the CDR3. Trimming left V 0 bases short and J 8 bases short, with 10 bases between. CDR3 coding DNA: TGTGCCAGCAGTTACTCGACGGGGGAAGGCTACACCTTC. Translated, it gives CASSYSTGEGYTF.

The J gene is TRBJ2-7, the V gene TRBV6-1; TRBD1 aligns across 7 bases. J gave up 1 base and V 4 bases, and 7 bases lay outside the gene matches. The CDR3 runs 15 residues. Germline CDR1 is MNHNS and CDR2 is SASEGT. The CDR3 reads CASSGPETGSYEQYF. The CDR3 coding sequence is TGTGCCAGCAGTGGGCCCGAGACAGGGTCCTACGAGCAGTACTTC.

This chain uses TRBV4-1 with TRBJ2-1; TRBD2 matches at 10 bases. This CDR3 region has 20 residues. The V gene end was trimmed by 0 bases and the J gene end by 4 bases; junction bases not matched to a gene: 15. Germline lookup yields CDR1 MGHRA and CDR2 YSYEKL. CDR3 region: CASSQDPNLTSGLGYNEQFF. The CDR3 DNA is TGCGCCAGCAGCCAAGATCCGAATCTGACTAGCGGGTTGGGATACAATGAGCAGTTCTTC.

The chain couples TRBV6-4 to TRBJ2-1; weak D call: TRBD2 (6 bases). Germline V gene data show CDR1 as MRHNA and CDR2 as SNTAGT. Trimming pared 0 bases from V and 9 bases from J, leaving 15 bases between. The CDR3 has 15 residues. CDR3 loop: CASSDSVAEEAEQFF. CDR3 nucleotide sequence: TGTGCCAGCAGTGACTCGGTAGCGGAGGAGGCTGAGCAGTTCTTC.

The V call is TRBV19, the J call TRBJ2-1; 9 nucleotides align to TRBD2. CDR3 length equals 17 residues. Trimming removed 5 bases from V and 0 bases from J; junction bases left unmatched: 8. CDR1 is LNHDA and CDR2 is SQIVND in the germline V gene (reference sequence). CDR3 nucleotides: TGTGCCAGTAGTCTCCGACTAGCGGCTAACTCCTACAATGAGCAGTTCTTC. It encodes CASSLRLAANSYNEQFF.

The chain links TRBV19 to TRBJ2-7; 10 bases match TRBD2. CDR1 and CDR2 from the germline V gene are LNHDA and SQIVND (reference sequence). J lost 4 bases, V lost 5 bases, and 8 bases had no gene match. The CDR3 spans 15 residues. DNA of the CDR3: TGTGCCAGTAGTCTCTCTAGCGGGAGCTTATACGAGCAGTACTTC. Its translation: CASSLSSGSLYEQYF.

V and J are TRBV4-1 and TRBJ2-7, with a weak D call TRBD1 (6 bases). The V end was cut by 4 bases, the J end by 0 bases, with 16 bases between. The germline V gene encodes CDR1 MGHRA and CDR2 YSYEKL. The CDR3 loop spans 16 amino acids. The CDR3 sequence is CASSLRQAPSSYEQYF. As DNA, the CDR3 is TGCGCCAGCAGCCTCCGACAGGCCCCGAGCTCCTACGAGCAGTACTTC.

The chain uses TRBV6-6 and TRBJ2-1, with 8 bases fitting TRBD2. Germline trimming cut 10 bases from V and 4 bases from J; bases unmatched to any gene: 6. Germline CDR1 MNHNY, CDR2 SVGAGI (reference sequence). The CDR3 extends over 13 amino acids. CDR3 residues: CATLAGLYNEQFF. In DNA, the CDR3 is TGTGCCACTTTAGCGGGACTTTACAATGAGCAGTTCTTC.

The gene calls are TRBV7-9 and TRBJ2-2; 9 bases agree with TRBD2. This CDR3 is 15 amino acids long. The J segment lost 5 bases and the V segment lost 1 base, leaving 2 bases of the junction unmatched. Germline-derived CDR1 and CDR2 are SEHNR and FQNEAQ (reference sequence). The CDR3 DNA follows: TGTGCCAGCAGCTTAGGTCTAGCGGGAACCGGGGAGCTGTTTTTT. Protein product: CASSLGLAGTGELFF.

This sequence joins TRBV27 and TRBJ2-7, with a weak D call TRBD2 (6 bases). Germline V gene lookup returns CDR1 MNHEY and CDR2 SMNVEV (reference sequence). V gave up 3 bases and J gave up 5 bases, with 11 bases separating them. The CDR3 is made up of 13 amino acids. CDR3 region: CASSFAGSHEQYF. In DNA form, the CDR3 reads TGTGCCAGCAGTTTCGCGGGGTCCCACGAGCAGTACTTC.

The chain combines TRBV30 with TRBJ2-3; D possibly corresponds to TRBD2 (5 bases). The CDR3 consists of 11 residues. From germline, CDR1 is GTSNPN and CDR2 SVGIG (reference sequence). Trimming stripped 8 bases from V and 12 bases from J, with 18 bases between. The CDR3 DNA sequence: TGTGCCGGGCGGGTGGCGAGGAGCCAGTATTTT. Translation: CAGRVARSQYF. The full variable domain, with the rest looked up from reference TRBV30 and TRBJ2-3, is SQTIHQWPATLVQPVGSPLSLECTVEGTSNPNLYWYRQAAGRGLQLLFYSVGIGQISSEVPQNLSASRPQDRQFILSSKKLLLSDSGFYLCAGRVARSQYFGPGTRLTVL.

This clone appeared once. The chain combines TRBV25-1 with TRBJ2-2, with D perhaps matching TRBD1 (5 bases). The CDR3 is made up of 14 amino acids. Germline CDR1 MGHDK, CDR2 SYGVNS. Trimming removed 6 bases from V and 5 bases from J, with 13 bases in between. The CDR3 spells CASSPVAGTGELFF. The CDR3 region has the DNA TGTGCCAGCAGCCCCGTAGCAGGGACCGGGGAGCTGTTTTTT.

J is TRBJ2-7 and V is TRBV6-1; the D is unclear. The V and J ends lost 11 bases and 0 bases respectively, with 11 bases between them. CDR1 MNHNS and CDR2 SASEGT come from the germline V gene. The CDR3 covers 12 residues. The DNA of the CDR3 is TGTGCCGGCGGTATTAGCTCCTACGAGCAGTACTTC. Translating it yields CAGGISSYEQYF.

The chain combines TRBV19 with TRBJ2-7; the D gene is possibly TRBD2 (6 bases). V lost 6 bases and J 3 bases, leaving 18 bases between the germline ends. The germline V gene has CDR1 LNHDA and CDR2 SQIVND (reference sequence). There are 15 residues in the CDR3. CDR3 coding DNA: TGTGCCAGTAGCACATCAGGAGGAGGGGACTACGAGCAGTACTTC. Its translation: CASSTSGGGDYEQYF. The full variable domain, in which reference TRBV19 and TRBJ2-7 provide the parts outside the CDR3, is DGGITQSPKYLFRKEGQNVTLSCEQNLNHDAMYWYRQDPGQGLRLIYYSQIVNDFQKGDIAEGYSVSREKKESFPLTVTSAQKNPTAFYLCASSTSGGGDYEQYFGPGTRLTVT.

This chain links TRBV5-5 with TRBJ2-7; 10 positions agree with TRBD2. J lost 6 bases, V lost 4 bases, and 13 bases had no gene match. This CDR3 spans 16 amino acids. Germline CDR1 SGHKS, CDR2 YYEKEE (reference sequence). The CDR3 spells CASSAKLAGSPCEQYF. DNA for the CDR3: TGTGCCAGCAGCGCTAAACTAGCGGGGTCCCCTTGCGAGCAGTACTTC.

This clone was detected a few times. V and J are TRBV10-3 and TRBJ2-5, with TRBD1 matching over 9 bases. Trimming at V came to 3 bases and at J to 2 bases, leaving 7 bases not matched to a gene. CDR3 length: 16 amino acids. Germline V gene data show CDR1 as ENHRY and CDR2 as SYGVKD. CDR3 in DNA: TGTGCCATCAGTGATCTCCGGGACAGGGAGCAAGAGACCCAGTACTTC. This translates into CAISDLRDREQETQYF.

The chain recombines TRBV19 with TRBJ1-1, with D possibly matching TRBD1 (6 bases). The CDR3 contains 15 residues. CDR1 and CDR2 from the germline V gene are LNHDA and SQIVND (reference sequence). Trimming removed 8 bases at V and 8 bases at J, with 24 bases between. The CDR3 region has the DNA TGTGCCAGTGTCCAACAAACAGGGATCCGTTCCGAAGCTTTCTTT. Encoded protein: CASVQQTGIRSEAFF.

The chain couples TRBV15 to TRBJ2-7; 7 bases match TRBD2. The germline V gene has CDR1 LNHNV and CDR2 YYDKDF (reference sequence). There are 16 residues in the CDR3. Unmatched junction bases numbered 15, after V lost 6 bases and J lost 4 bases. Here the CDR3 DNA reads TGTGCCACCAGACGAATGTTAGGGGAGGGCCAATACGAGCAGTACTTC. This sequence encodes CATRRMLGEGQYEQYF.